This T cell receptor (beta chain) derives from a study of STAT5B mutations in CD4+ large granular lymphocyte leukemia. Study-level results: 8/27 top patient clones versus 2/35 control clones were TRBV06-family.

Control samples were healthy donors' buffy coats. Sequencing was at survey level. The method was immunoSEQ multiplex PCR; TCRdb's version includes in-frame clones alone and lacks a portion of them. The repertoire includes 31,000 or so clones, more than 65% of them detected once, and under 2.5% sits in the top ten. This CDR3 spans 15 amino acids. The J segment lost 7 bases and the V segment lost 7 bases, leaving 15 bases of the junction unmatched. Per the germline V gene, CDR1 is WSHSY and CDR2 is SAAADI. Points on this clone: Its antigen is currently unknown.

Sequenced: CD4+ T cells from blood buffy coats. The V gene is TRBV10-2, the J gene TRBJ2-7; 8 nucleotides align to TRBD2. The source is a human donor in good health. The CDR3 region has the DNA TGCGCCAGCACTGCGGGGGGCCCCCGGGGAGGAGAGCAGTACTTC. It specifies CASTAGGPRGGEQYF.